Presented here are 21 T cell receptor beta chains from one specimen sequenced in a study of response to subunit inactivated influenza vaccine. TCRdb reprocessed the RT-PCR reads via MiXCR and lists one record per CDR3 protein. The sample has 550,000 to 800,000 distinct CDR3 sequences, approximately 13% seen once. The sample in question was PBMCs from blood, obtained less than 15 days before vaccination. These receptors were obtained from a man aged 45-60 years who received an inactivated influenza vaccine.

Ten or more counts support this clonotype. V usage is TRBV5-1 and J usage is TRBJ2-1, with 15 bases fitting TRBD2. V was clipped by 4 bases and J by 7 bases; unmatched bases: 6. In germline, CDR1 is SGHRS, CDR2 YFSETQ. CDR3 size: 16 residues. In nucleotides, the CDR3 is TGCGCCAGCAGCGGGGGACTAGCGGGAGGTTCTAATGAGCAGTTCTTC. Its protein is CASSGGLAGGSNEQFF.

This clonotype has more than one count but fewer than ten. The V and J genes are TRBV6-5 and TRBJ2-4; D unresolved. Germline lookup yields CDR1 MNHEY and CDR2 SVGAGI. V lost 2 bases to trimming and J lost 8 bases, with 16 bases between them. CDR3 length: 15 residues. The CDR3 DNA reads TGTGCCAGCAGTTACAGCCCCGCTGCAAGCGACATTCAGTACTTC. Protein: CASSYSPAASDIQYF.

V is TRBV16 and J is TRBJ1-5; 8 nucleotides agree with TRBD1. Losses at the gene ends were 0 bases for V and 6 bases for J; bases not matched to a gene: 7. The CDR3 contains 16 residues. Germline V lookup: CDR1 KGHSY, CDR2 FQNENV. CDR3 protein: CASSQSVGQGRQPQHF. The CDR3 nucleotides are TGTGCCAGCAGCCAATCAGTTGGACAGGGACGTCAGCCCCAGCATTTT.

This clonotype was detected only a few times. The CDR3 is CASSFRSYGTKYQPQHF. Written as DNA, the CDR3 is TGTGCCAGTAGTTTCAGAAGTTACGGGACAAAATATCAGCCCCAGCATTTT. The chain combines TRBV19 with TRBJ1-5; D may be TRBD1 (6 bases). The CDR3 is 17 residues long. CDR1 LNHDA and CDR2 SQIVND come from the germline V gene (reference sequence). V was pared by 5 bases and J by 5 bases, with 22 bases between.

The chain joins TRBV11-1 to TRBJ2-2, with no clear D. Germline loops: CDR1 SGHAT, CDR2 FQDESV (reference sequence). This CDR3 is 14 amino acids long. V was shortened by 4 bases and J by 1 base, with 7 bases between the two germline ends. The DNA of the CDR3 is TGTGCCAGCAGCTCCTTGAGGAACACCGGGGAGCTGTTTTTT. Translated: CASSSLRNTGELFF.

The CDR3 region has the DNA TGTGCCACCAGTGATTTTCCCAATACCTACAATGAGCAGTTCTTC. This translates into CATSDFPNTYNEQFF. The V and J genes are TRBV24-1 and TRBJ2-1, with no clear D. Germline CDR1 and CDR2: KGHDR and SFDVKD. V lost 1 base to trimming and J lost 2 bases, with 8 bases between them. The CDR3 covers 15 residues.

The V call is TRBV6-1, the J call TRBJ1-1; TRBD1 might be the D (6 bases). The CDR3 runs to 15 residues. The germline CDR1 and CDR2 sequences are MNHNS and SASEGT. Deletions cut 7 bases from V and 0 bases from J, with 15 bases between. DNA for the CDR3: TGTGCCAGCACCGTGGGACACGGTATGAACACTGAAGCTTTCTTT. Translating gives CASTVGHGMNTEAFF.

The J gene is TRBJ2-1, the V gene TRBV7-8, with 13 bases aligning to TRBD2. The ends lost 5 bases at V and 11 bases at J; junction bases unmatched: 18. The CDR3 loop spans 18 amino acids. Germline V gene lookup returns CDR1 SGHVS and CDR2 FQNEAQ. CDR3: CASSHVAGTSGRVGKQFF. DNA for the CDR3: TGTGCCAGCAGCCACGTCGCGGGAACTAGCGGGAGGGTGGGCAAGCAGTTCTTC.

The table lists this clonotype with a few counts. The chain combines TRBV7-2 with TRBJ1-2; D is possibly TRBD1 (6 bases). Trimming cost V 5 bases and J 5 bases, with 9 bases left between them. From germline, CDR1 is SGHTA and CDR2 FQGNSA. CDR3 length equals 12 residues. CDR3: CASSAQGYGYTF. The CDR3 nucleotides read TGTGCCAGCAGCGCACAGGGTTATGGCTACACCTTC.

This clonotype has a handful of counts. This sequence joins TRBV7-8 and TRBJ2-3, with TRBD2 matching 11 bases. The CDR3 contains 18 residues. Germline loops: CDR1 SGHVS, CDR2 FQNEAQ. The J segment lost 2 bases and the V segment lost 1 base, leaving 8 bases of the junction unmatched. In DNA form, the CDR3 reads TGTGCCAGCAGCTTAGGGAGTCTAGCGGGGGGCTACACAGATACGCAGTATTTT. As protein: CASSLGSLAGGYTDTQYF.

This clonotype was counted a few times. The CDR3 reads CASSLVEGTYEQYF. The CDR3 DNA reads as TGTGCCAGCAGCTTAGTTGAGGGTACCTACGAGCAGTACTTC. This rearrangement joins TRBV7-2 to TRBJ2-7, with D possibly matching TRBD2 (5 bases). The CDR3 has 14 amino acids. Between the trimmed V and J ends, which lost 1 base and 2 bases, there was a span of 9 bases. The germline CDR1 and CDR2 sequences are SGHTA and FQGNSA.

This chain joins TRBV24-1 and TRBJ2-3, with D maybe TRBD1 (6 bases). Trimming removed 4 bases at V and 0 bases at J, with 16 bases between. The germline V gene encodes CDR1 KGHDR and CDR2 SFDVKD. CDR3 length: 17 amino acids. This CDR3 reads CATSDPGTRTSTDTQYF. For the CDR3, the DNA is TGTGCCACCAGTGACCCCGGGACACGGACTAGCACAGATACGCAGTATTTT.

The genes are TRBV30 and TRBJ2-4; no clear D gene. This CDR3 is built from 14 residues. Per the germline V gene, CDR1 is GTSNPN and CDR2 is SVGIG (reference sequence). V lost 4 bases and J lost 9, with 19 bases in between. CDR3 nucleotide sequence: TGTGCCTGGACCTCCCGTGGGGTAGAAAGCATTCAGTACTTC. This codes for CAWTSRGVESIQYF.

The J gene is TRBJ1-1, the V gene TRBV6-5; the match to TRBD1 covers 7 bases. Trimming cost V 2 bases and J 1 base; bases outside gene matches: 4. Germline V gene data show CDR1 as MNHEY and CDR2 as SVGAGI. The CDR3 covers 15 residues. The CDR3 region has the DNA TGTGCCAGCAGTTACCAGGACAGGAGGAACACTGAAGCTTTCTTT. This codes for CASSYQDRRNTEAFF.

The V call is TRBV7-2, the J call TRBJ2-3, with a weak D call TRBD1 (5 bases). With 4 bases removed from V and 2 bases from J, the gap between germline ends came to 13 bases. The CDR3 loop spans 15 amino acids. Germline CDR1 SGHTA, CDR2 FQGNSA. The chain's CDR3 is CASSSRQGNTDTQYF. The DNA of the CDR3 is TGTGCCAGCAGCTCGCGCCAGGGTAACACAGATACGCAGTATTTT. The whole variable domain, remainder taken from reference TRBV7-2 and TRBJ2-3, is GAGVSQSPSNKVTEKGKDVELRCDPISGHTALYWYRQSLGQGLEFLIYFQGNSAPDKSGLPSDRFSAERTGGSVSTLTIQRTQQEDSAVYLCASSSRQGNTDTQYFGPGTRLTVL.

CDR3 nucleotide sequence: TGTGCCACCAGTCTGGCACGTAACTATGGCTACACCTTC. Protein product: CATSLARNYGYTF. The rearrangement uses TRBV24-1 and TRBJ1-2, with D hard to call. Germline assignment: CDR1 KGHDR and CDR2 SFDVKD. The length of the CDR3 is 13 residues. Trimming left V 6 bases short and J 1 base short, with 8 bases between.

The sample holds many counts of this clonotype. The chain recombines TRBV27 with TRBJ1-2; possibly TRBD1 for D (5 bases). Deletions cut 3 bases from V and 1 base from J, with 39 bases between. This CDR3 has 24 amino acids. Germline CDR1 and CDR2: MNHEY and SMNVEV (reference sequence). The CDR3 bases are TGTGCCAGCAGTTTGGGACGATGGGGAGGTGTGTCCGGTAGACCCGGCGTTCGTAACTATGGCTACACCTTC. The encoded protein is CASSLGRWGGVSGRPGVRNYGYTF.

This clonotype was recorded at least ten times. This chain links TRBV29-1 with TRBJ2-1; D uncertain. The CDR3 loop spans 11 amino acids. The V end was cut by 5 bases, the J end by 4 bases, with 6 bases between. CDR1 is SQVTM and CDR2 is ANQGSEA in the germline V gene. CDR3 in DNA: TGCAGCGTTATAAGGTACAATGAGCAGTTCTTC. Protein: CSVIRYNEQFF.

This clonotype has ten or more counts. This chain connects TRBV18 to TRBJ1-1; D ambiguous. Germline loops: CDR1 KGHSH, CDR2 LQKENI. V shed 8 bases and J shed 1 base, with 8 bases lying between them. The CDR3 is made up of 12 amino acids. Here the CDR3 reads CASSPQNTEAFF. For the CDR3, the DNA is TGTGCCAGCAGTCCACAGAACACTGAAGCTTTCTTT.

DNA for the CDR3: TGTGCCAGCAGCTTAGCCCGGACAGGGGGGTTGTTTTTT. This gives the protein CASSLARTGGLFF. This chain links TRBV7-2 with TRBJ2-2, with 10 bases fitting TRBD1. This CDR3 has 13 amino acids. Germline V gene sequence: CDR1 SGHTA, CDR2 FQGNSA. The junction had 4 bases not matched to a gene; V was cut back by 0 bases and J by 15 bases.

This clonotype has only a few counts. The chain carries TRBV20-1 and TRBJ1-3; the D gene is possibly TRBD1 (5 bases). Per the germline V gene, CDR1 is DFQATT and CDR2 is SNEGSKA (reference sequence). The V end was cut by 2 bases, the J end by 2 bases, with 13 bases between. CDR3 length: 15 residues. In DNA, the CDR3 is TGCAGTGCTAGATGGGGCCTCGGTCCTGGAAACACCATATATTTT. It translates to CSARWGLGPGNTIYF.